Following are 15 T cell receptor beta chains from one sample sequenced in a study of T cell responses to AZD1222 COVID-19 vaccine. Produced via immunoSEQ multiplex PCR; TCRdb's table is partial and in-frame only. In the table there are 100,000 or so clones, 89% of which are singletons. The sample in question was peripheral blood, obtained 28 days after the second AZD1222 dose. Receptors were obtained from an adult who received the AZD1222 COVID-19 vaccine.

The CDR3 DNA reads TGTGCCAGCCACAGGGGTTACGAGCAGTACTTC. Translating it yields CASHRGYEQYF. J is TRBJ2-7 and V is TRBV28; 7 nucleotides agree with TRBD1. This CDR3 spans 11 amino acids. Trimming cost V 8 bases and J 4 bases; bases outside gene matches: 2. Germline loops: CDR1 MDHEN, CDR2 SYDVKM. Looking up the rest from reference TRBV28 and TRBJ2-7 gives the full variable domain: DVKVTQSSRYLVKRTGEKVFLECVQDMDHENMFWYRQDPGLGLRLIYFSYDVKMKEKGDIPEGYSVSREKKERFSLILESASTNQTSMYLCASHRGYEQYFGPGTRLTVT.

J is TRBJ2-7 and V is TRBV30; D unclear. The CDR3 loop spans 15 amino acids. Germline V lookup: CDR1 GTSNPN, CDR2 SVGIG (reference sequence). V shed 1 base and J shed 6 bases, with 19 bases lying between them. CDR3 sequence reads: CAWSAPRLRVLEQYF. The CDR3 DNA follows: TGTGCCTGGAGTGCCCCCCGCCTTCGGGTCCTCGAGCAGTACTTC.

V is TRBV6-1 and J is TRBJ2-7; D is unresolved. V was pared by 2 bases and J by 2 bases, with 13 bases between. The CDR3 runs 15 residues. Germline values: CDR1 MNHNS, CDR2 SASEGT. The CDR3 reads CASSERALDTYEQYF. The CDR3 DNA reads TGTGCCAGCAGTGAAAGGGCTCTGGATACCTACGAGCAGTACTTC.

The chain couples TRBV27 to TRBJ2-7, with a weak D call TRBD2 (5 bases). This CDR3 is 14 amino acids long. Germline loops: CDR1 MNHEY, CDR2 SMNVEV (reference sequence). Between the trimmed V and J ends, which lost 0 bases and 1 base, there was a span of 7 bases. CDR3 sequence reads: CASSLSGVSYEQYF. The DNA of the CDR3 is TGTGCCAGCAGTTTATCGGGAGTTTCCTACGAGCAGTACTTC.

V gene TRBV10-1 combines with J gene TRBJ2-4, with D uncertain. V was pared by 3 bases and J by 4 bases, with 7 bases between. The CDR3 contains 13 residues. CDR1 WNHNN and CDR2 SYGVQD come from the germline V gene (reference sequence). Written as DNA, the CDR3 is TGCGCCAGCAGTGAAGGAAGTAAAAACATTCAGTACTTC. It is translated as CASSEGSKNIQYF.

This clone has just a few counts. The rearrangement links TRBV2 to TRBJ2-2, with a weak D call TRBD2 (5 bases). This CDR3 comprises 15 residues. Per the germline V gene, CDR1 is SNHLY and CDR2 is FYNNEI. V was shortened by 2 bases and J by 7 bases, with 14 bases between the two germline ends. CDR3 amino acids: CASSEIGSYGGELFF. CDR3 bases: TGTGCCAGCAGTGAAATAGGGAGTTACGGCGGGGAGCTGTTTTTT.

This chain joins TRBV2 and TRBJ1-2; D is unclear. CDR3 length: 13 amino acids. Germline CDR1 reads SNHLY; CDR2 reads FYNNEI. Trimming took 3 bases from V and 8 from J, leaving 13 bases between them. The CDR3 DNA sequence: TGTGCCAGCAGTGAGAACGGTCTTAACGGCTACACCTTC. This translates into CASSENGLNGYTF.

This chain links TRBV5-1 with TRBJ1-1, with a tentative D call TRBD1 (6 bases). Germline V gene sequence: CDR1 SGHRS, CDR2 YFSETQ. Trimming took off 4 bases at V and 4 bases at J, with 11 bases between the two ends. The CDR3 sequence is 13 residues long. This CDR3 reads CASSTWGATEAFF. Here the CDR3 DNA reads TGCGCCAGCAGCACATGGGGGGCCACTGAAGCTTTCTTT.

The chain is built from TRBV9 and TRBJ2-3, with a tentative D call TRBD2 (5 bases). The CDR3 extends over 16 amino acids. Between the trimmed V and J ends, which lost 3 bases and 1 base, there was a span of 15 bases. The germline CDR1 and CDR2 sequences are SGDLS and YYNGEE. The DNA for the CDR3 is TGTGCCAGCAGCGGGCCTCGGGGTGTACGCACAGATACGCAGTATTTT. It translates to CASSGPRGVRTDTQYF.

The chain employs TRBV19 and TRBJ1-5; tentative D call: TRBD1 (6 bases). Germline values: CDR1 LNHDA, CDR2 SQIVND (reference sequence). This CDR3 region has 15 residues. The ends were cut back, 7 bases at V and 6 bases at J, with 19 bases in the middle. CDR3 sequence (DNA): TGTGCCAGTACCTTAGCGGGGGCTGGCGGTCAGCCCCAGCATTTT. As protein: CASTLAGAGGQPQHF.

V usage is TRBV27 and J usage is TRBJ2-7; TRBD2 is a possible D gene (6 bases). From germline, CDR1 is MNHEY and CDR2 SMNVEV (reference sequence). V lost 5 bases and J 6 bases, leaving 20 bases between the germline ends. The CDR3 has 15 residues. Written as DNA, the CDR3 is TGTGCCAGCAGTCCCACCCAGGACTATAATAGCGAGCAGTACTTC. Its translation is CASSPTQDYNSEQYF.

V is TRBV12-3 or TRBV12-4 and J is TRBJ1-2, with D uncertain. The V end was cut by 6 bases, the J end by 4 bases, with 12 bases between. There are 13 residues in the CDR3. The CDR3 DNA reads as TGTGCCAGCAGCCTTGGGTTACGCTATGGCTACACCTTC. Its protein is CASSLGLRYGYTF.

CDR3 nucleotide sequence: TGTGCCAGCAGCCCCAGTTCAGGCACTGAAGCTTTCTTT. This codes for CASSPSSGTEAFF. The V gene is TRBV14, the J gene TRBJ1-1; D gene ambiguous. Trimming removed 4 bases at V and 4 bases at J, with 10 bases between. The CDR3 consists of 13 residues. Germline loops: CDR1 SGHDN, CDR2 FVKESK.

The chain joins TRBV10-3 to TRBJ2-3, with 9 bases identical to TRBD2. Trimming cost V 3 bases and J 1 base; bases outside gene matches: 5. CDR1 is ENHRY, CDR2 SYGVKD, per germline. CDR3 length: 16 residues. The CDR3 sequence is CAISDVLAGRTDTQYF. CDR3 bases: TGTGCCATCAGTGATGTCCTAGCGGGACGCACAGATACGCAGTATTTT.

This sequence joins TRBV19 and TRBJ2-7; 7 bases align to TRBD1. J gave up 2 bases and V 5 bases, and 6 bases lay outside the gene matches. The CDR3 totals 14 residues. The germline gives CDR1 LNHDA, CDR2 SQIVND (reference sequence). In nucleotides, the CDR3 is TGTGCCAGTAGTTCTCCGGGACAGACCTACGAGCAGTACTTC. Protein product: CASSSPGQTYEQYF.